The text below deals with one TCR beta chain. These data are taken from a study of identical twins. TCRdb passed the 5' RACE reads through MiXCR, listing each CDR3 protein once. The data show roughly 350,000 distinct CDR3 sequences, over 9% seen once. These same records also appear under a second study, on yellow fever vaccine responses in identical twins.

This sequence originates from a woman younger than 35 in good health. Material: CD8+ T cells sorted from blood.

As DNA, the CDR3 is TGTGCCAGCAGCCATCAGGGCCACGGGGAGCTGTTTTTT. It is translated as CASSHQGHGELFF. This chain connects TRBV12-3 or TRBV12-4 to TRBJ2-2; D may be TRBD1 (5 bases). V dropped 6 bases and J dropped 7 bases, with 12 bases sitting between them. This CDR3 has 13 residues.